These 11 T cell receptor beta chains were sequenced from one sample in a study of T cell repertoires in cytomegalovirus infection. No antigen has been identified for these receptors. Each CDR3 protein gets one entry after TCRdb re-called the reads with MiXCR. The table lists 600,000 to 700,000 distinct CDR3 sequences, roughly 36% of them singletons. The input for sequencing was cultured PBMCs, taken from culture after CMV antigen stimulation. Receptor source: a human donor in good health (CMV status not recorded). Some clones in this sample may be carry-over from other donors' samples.

The V and J genes are TRBV10-2 and TRBJ1-4; D possibly corresponds to TRBD1 (6 bases). V was clipped by 3 bases and J by 7 bases, with 15 bases between them. The CDR3 has 15 residues. Per the germline V gene, CDR1 is WSHSY and CDR2 is SAAADI. CDR3 nucleotide sequence: TGCGCCAGCAGTGATCCTAGGGGGACTCGTGAAAAACTGTTTTTT. Protein product: CASSDPRGTREKLFF.

The chain employs TRBV5-6 and TRBJ1-4, with D unresolved. Germline assignment: CDR1 SGHDT and CDR2 YYEEEE. The CDR3 is 16 residues long. Trimming removed 4 bases at V and 0 bases at J, with 13 bases between. The CDR3 DNA reads TGTGCCAGCAGCGGCACGAGGAGCACAACTAATGAAAAACTGTTTTTT. Protein sequence: CASSGTRSTTNEKLFF.

In this sample, this clonotype turned up a few times. The chain is built from TRBV5-5 and TRBJ2-1; a possible D gene is TRBD1 (6 bases). The CDR3 runs 15 residues. Trimming removed 3 bases at V and 5 bases at J, with 15 bases between. Germline V CDR1 and CDR2: SGHKS, YYEKEE (reference sequence). DNA for the CDR3: TGTGCCAGCAGCTGGGACATTTCGCCCAACAATGAGCAGTTCTTC. Protein: CASSWDISPNNEQFF.

The rearrangement links TRBV4-1 to TRBJ1-2; D call uncertain. Trimming took off 4 bases at V and 4 bases at J, with 19 bases between the two ends. Germline CDR1 is MGHRA and CDR2 is YSYEKL. The CDR3 consists of 16 residues. The CDR3: CASSPEVLNSLYGYTF. CDR3 sequence (DNA): TGCGCCAGCAGCCCAGAGGTGCTCAATTCTCTCTATGGCTACACCTTC.

A few counts support this clonotype. V and J are TRBV4-1 and TRBJ1-2, with 7 bases lining up with TRBD1. Trimming removed 4 bases from V and 13 bases from J; junction bases left unmatched: 12. Germline V gene sequence: CDR1 MGHRA, CDR2 YSYEKL. The CDR3 has 13 amino acids. The CDR3 DNA is TGCGCCAGCAGCCGACAGGGAGCGATTGTGCGCACCTTC. Translated: CASSRQGAIVRTF.

Ten or more counts support this clonotype. This chain uses TRBV7-2 with TRBJ1-2; 12 bases line up with TRBD1. Per the germline V gene, CDR1 is SGHTA and CDR2 is FQGNSA. The CDR3 runs to 15 residues. The trim removed 2 bases at V and 8 bases at J, leaving 6 bases unmatched. The CDR3 DNA follows: TGTGCCAGCAGCTTATGGGGACAGGGGGCGATGGGCTACACCTTC. As protein: CASSLWGQGAMGYTF.

This clonotype was observed a few times. The J gene is TRBJ1-2, the V gene TRBV29-1; no firm D call. The CDR3 consists of 10 residues. Looked up from germline, CDR1 is SQVTM and CDR2 is ANQGSEA. Trimming removed 4 bases at V and 6 bases at J, with 6 bases between. Here the CDR3 reads CSVGTDGYTF. The CDR3 region has the DNA TGCAGCGTTGGGACCGATGGCTACACCTTC.

This clonotype was counted once. A single base separates this from a much larger clone, so it may be a read error. The conserved phenylalanine or tryptophan normally closing the CDR3 is absent here, so this likely arose from a read error. V and J are TRBV7-2 and TRBJ2-4; D gene ambiguous. The CDR3 sequence is 13 residues long. Trimming shortened V by 1 base and J by 5 bases, and 6 bases separated the two germline ends. The germline CDR1 and CDR2 sequences are SGHTA and FQGNSA. CDR3 protein: CASSLDLENIQYY. CDR3 nucleotides: TGTGCCAGCAGCTTAGATCTCGAAAACATTCAGTACTAC.

This chain connects TRBV11-2 to TRBJ2-7; D remains ambiguous. Trimming left V 5 bases short and J 2 bases short, with 7 bases between. CDR1 and CDR2 (germline): SGHAT, FQNNGV. This CDR3 comprises 12 residues. The CDR3 protein is CASSTLTYEQYF. CDR3 nucleotides: TGTGCCAGCAGCACTCTAACCTACGAGCAGTACTTC.

The chain couples TRBV15 to TRBJ1-4; no clear D. Germline assignment: CDR1 LNHNV and CDR2 YYDKDF (reference sequence). Trimming shortened V by 5 bases and J by 6 bases, and 13 bases separated the two germline ends. The CDR3 sequence is 14 residues long. The CDR3 sequence is CATSSGPSHEKLFF. DNA of the CDR3: TGTGCCACCAGCTCTGGACCGTCTCATGAAAAACTGTTTTTT.

The rearrangement links TRBV6-8 to TRBJ1-1; the match to TRBD1 covers 7 bases. The germline CDR1 and CDR2 sequences are MNHGY and SAAAGT. Unmatched junction bases numbered 5, after V lost 6 bases and J lost 1 base. This CDR3 has 14 amino acids. CDR3: CASRLDRQNTEAFF. As DNA, the CDR3 is TGTGCCAGCAGACTGGACAGGCAGAACACTGAAGCTTTCTTT.